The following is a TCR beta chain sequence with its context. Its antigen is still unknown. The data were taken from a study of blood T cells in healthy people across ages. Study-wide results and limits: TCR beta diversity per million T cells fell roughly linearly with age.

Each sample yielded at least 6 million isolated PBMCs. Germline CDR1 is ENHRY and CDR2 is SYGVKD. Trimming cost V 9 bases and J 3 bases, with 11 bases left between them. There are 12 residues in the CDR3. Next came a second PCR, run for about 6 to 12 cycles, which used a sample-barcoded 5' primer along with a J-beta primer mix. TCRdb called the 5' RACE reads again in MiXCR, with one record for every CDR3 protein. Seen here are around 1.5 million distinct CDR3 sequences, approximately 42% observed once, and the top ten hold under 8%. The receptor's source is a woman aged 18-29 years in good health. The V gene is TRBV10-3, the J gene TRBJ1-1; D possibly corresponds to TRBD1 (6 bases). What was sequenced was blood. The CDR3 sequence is CAIQGFDTEAFF. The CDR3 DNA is TGTGCCATACAGGGTTTCGACACTGAAGCTTTCTTT.